This entry lists 8 T cell receptor beta chains sequenced from one sample in a study of blood T cell repertoires in COVID-19. The protocol was immunoSEQ multiplex PCR, while the TCRdb copy is restricted to in-frame clones and leaves out a portion. The profile covers 50,000 to 75,000 clones, with roughly 87% appearing a single time and roughly 5.3% taken by the ten largest. The sequenced sample was peripheral blood. The receptors here all came from a man older than 75 in a cohort sampled during active COVID-19.

The chain has TRBV30 and TRBJ1-2; D is uncertain. V lost 2 bases and J lost 0, with 4 bases in between. Per germline, CDR1 GTSNPN and CDR2 SVGIG (reference sequence). The CDR3 has 12 residues. CDR3 protein: CAWSLANYGYTF. The CDR3 bases are TGTGCCTGGAGTCTCGCTAACTATGGCTACACCTTC. Drawing the rest from reference TRBV30 and TRBJ1-2, the complete variable domain is SQTIHQWPATLVQPVGSPLSLECTVEGTSNPNLYWYRQAAGRGLQLLFYSVGIGQISSEVPQNLSASRPQDRQFILSSKKLLLSDSGFYLCAWSLANYGYTFGSGTRLTVV.

The chain has TRBV19 and TRBJ1-2; D remains ambiguous. The CDR3 length is 16 residues. Per germline, CDR1 LNHDA and CDR2 SQIVND (reference sequence). Deletions cut 0 bases from V and 0 bases from J, with 11 bases between. CDR3 in amino acids: CASSIDQQAPNYGYTF. CDR3 in DNA: TGTGCCAGTAGTATAGATCAGCAGGCTCCTAACTATGGCTACACCTTC.

V and J are TRBV18 and TRBJ2-7, with 10 nucleotides matching TRBD1. V shed 5 bases and J 3 bases; nucleotides not matched to a gene: 22. The CDR3 runs to 20 residues. CDR1 is KGHSH, CDR2 LQKENI, per germline. The CDR3 nucleotides are TGTGCCAGCTCAGAGACAGGGGGCCCTTTTGGGCCCTTTCTAAACTACGAGCAGTACTTC. Amino acids: CASSETGGPFGPFLNYEQYF. The entire variable domain, with the rest obtained from reference TRBV18 and TRBJ2-7, is as follows: NAGVMQNPRHLVRRRGQEARLRCSPMKGHSHVYWYRQLPEEGLKFMVYLQKENIIDESGMPKERFSAEFPKEGPSILRIQQVVRGDSAAYFCASSETGGPFGPFLNYEQYFGPGTRLTVT.

The V and J genes are TRBV3-1 (or the pseudogene TRBV3-2) and TRBJ2-7, with TRBD2 matching 14 bases. This CDR3 has 17 residues. The J segment lost 4 bases and the V segment lost 5 bases, leaving 10 bases of the junction unmatched. From germline, CDR1 is LGHDT and CDR2 YNNKEL (reference sequence). CDR3 bases: TGTGCCAGCAGCAGGCTTGGACTAGCGGGAGGAGGGTACGAGCAGTACTTC. This translates into CASSRLGLAGGGYEQYF.

This chain uses TRBV30 with TRBJ1-5; D uncertain. CDR3 size: 13 residues. V was pared by 3 bases and J by 3 bases, with 9 bases between. The germline gives CDR1 GTSNPN, CDR2 SVGIG (reference sequence). CDR3 nucleotides: TGTGCCTGGAGGCAGGCGCCCAATCAGCCCCAGCATTTT. It translates to CAWRQAPNQPQHF.

V gene TRBV7-2 combines with J gene TRBJ1-2; 7 bases are shared with TRBD1. CDR3 length: 18 amino acids. Germline V gene data show CDR1 as SGHTA and CDR2 as FQGNSA. The V gene end was trimmed by 4 bases and the J gene end by 0 bases; junction bases not matched to a gene: 14. The CDR3 coding sequence is TGTGCCAGCAGCTCATTAACAGGGACAGACGTACCTAACTATGGCTACACCTTC. Its protein product is CASSSLTGTDVPNYGYTF.

V and J are TRBV6-2 or TRBV6-3 and TRBJ2-7; possibly TRBD1 for D (6 bases). The germline V gene has CDR1 MNHEY and CDR2 SVGEGT. The CDR3 length is 19 residues. Trimming took off 0 bases at V and 2 bases at J, with 23 bases between the two ends. In DNA form, the CDR3 reads TGTGCCAGCAGTTACTCGCTTTTTCTACAGACAGGTCGGACCTACGAGCAGTACTTC. Translating it yields CASSYSLFLQTGRTYEQYF.

The V and J genes are TRBV14 and TRBJ2-7, with TRBD1 matching 7 bases. This CDR3 comprises 14 residues. Germline loops: CDR1 SGHDN, CDR2 FVKESK. V lost 4 bases and J lost 5; bases outside the gene matches: 8. Here the CDR3 DNA reads TGTGCCAGCAGCCGACAACAGGGGATTGACGAGCAGTACTTC. Protein product: CASSRQQGIDEQYF.